This note documents a single T cell receptor (beta chain) sequence. Its cognate antigen is unknown. This sample was taken from a study of T cell responses to AZD1222 COVID-19 vaccine. The study, taken as a whole, reports: Donors were chiefly white British, with a greater number of females, and clonal diversity was perhaps underestimated. Spike-wide coverage was observed for vaccine-associated CD4 TCRs, with dominant responses at 160-218 and 743-854. Regions left unmutated in variants are reportedly the target of nearly half of spike-specific TCRs. All repertoire sampling was performed exclusively after the peak T cell response.

The table came from immunoSEQ multiplex PCR; TCRdb's copy has only in-frame clones and leaves some out. This table has more than 95,000 clones, around 89% appearing once. Sample: peripheral blood, taken on day 0 of AZD1222 vaccination. The TCR comes from an adult in good health.

CDR3 in DNA: TGTGCCAGCAGGCAGGGGAGTTCGGATGCAACTAATGAAAAACTGTTTTTT. Encoded protein: CASRQGSSDATNEKLFF. The chain has TRBV7-8 and TRBJ1-4; the D gene is possibly TRBD1 (6 bases). V was clipped by 6 bases and J by 0 bases, with 17 bases between them. The germline CDR1 and CDR2 sequences are SGHVS and FQNEAQ. The length of the CDR3 is 17 residues.